This T cell receptor (beta chain) was identified in a study of CD8 T cells in ankylosing spondylitis. The study, taken as a whole, reports: Among TCR beta sequences, a motif of several highly homologous variants appeared characteristic of ankylosing spondylitis blood. There was reportedly significant enrichment of clones that were disease-linked in matched ankylosing spondylitis synovial fluid. Relatively rare in peripheral blood, disease-linked clones were also CD8+. Prior work had noted some motif variants in reactive arthritis blood and synovial fluid.

V was cut by 6 bases and J by 9 bases, with 13 bases left in between. This CDR3 is built from 12 residues. This clonotype was detected only once. The antigen is undetermined. 5'-RACE, quantitative and with molecular barcodes, yielded the TCR beta libraries. TCRdb called the 5' RACE reads again in MiXCR, with one record for every CDR3 protein. The sample carries under 950,000 distinct CDR3 sequences, roughly 19% recorded once. Sample: blood, either unsorted or a sorted T cell fraction (not recorded which). V and J are TRBV12-3 or TRBV12-4 and TRBJ2-3, with D unclear. The TCR originated in a male donor with ankylosing spondylitis. CDR3 sequence reads: CASRPEDPTQYF. The CDR3 coding sequence is TGTGCCAGCAGACCTGAGGACCCCACGCAGTATTTT.